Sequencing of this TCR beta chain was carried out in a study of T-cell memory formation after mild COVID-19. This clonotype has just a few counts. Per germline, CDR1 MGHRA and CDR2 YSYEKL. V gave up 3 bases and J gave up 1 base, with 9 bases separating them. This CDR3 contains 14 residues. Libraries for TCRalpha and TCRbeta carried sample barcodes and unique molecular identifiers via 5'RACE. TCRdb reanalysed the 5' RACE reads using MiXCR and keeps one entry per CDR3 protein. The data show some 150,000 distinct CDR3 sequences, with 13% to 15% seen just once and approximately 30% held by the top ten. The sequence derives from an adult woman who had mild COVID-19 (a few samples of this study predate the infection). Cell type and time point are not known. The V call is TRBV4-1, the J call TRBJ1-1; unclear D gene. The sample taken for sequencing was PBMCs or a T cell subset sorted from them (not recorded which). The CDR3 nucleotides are TGCGCCAGCAGCCACGGGGAAAGGAACACTGAAGCTTTCTTT. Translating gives CASSHGERNTEAFF.